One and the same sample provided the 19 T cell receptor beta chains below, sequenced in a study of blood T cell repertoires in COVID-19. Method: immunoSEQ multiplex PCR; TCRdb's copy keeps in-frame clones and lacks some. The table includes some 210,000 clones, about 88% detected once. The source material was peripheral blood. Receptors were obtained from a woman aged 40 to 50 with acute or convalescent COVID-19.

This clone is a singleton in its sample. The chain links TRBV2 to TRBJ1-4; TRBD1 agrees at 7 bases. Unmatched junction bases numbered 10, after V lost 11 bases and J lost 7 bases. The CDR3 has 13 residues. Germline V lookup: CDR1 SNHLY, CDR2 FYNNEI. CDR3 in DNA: TGTGCCTCAAGCCTAGGGGGCGGTGAAAAACTGTTTTTT. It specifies CASSLGGGEKLFF.

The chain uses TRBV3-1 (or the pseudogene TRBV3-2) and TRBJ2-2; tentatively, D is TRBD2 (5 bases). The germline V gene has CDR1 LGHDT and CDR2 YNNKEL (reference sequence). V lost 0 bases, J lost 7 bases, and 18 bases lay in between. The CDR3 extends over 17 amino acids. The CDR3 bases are TGTGCCAGCAGCCAAGAGGTTACTAGGTTGAGGATCGGGGAGCTGTTTTTT. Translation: CASSQEVTRLRIGELFF.

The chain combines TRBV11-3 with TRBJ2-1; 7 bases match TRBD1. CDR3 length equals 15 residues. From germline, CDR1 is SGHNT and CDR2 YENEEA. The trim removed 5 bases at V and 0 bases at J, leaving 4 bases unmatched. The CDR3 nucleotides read TGTGCCAGCAGCCCCGGGACAGACTCCTACAATGAGCAGTTCTTC. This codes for CASSPGTDSYNEQFF.

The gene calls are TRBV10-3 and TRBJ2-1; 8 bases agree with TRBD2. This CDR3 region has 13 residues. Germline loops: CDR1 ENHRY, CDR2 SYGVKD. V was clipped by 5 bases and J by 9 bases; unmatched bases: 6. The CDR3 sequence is CAISPSGGSEQFF. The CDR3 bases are TGTGCCATCAGTCCAAGCGGGGGAAGTGAGCAGTTCTTC.

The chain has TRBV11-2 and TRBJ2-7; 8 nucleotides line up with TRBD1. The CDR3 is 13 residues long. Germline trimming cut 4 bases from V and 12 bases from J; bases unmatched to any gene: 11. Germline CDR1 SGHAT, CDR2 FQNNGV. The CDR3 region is CASSSQGTGGWYV. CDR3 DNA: TGTGCCAGCAGCTCCCAAGGGACAGGCGGGTGGTACGTC.

The CDR3 spells CASSRQPATDTQYF. CDR3 nucleotides: TGTGCCAGCAGCCGACAGCCCGCCACAGATACGCAGTATTTT. V and J are TRBV5-6 and TRBJ2-3; TRBD1 is a possible D gene (5 bases). Trimming stripped 4 bases from V and 2 bases from J, with 11 bases between. CDR1 SGHDT and CDR2 YYEEEE come from the germline V gene. CDR3 length: 14 residues.

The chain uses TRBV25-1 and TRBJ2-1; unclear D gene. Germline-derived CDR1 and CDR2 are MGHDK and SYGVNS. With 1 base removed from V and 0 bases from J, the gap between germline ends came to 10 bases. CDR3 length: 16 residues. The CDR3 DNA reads TGTGCCAGCAGTGAATTGGGCCCCAGCTCCTACAATGAGCAGTTCTTC. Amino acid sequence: CASSELGPSSYNEQFF.

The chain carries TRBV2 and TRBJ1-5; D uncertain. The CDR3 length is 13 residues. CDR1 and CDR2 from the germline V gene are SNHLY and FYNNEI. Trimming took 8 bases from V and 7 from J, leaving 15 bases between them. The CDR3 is CASRVAAGQPQHF. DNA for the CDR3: TGTGCCAGCCGTGTGGCAGCGGGGCAGCCCCAGCATTTT.

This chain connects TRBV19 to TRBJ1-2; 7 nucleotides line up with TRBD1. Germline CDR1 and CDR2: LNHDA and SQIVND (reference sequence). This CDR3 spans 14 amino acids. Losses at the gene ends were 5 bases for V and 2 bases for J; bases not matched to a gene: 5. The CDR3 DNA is TGTGCCAGTAGTCCGGACAGGCGGAACTATGGCTACACCTTC. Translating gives CASSPDRRNYGYTF. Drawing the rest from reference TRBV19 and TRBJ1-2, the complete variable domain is DGGITQSPKYLFRKEGQNVTLSCEQNLNHDAMYWYRQDPGQGLRLIYYSQIVNDFQKGDIAEGYSVSREKKESFPLTVTSAQKNPTAFYLCASSPDRRNYGYTFGSGTRLTVV.

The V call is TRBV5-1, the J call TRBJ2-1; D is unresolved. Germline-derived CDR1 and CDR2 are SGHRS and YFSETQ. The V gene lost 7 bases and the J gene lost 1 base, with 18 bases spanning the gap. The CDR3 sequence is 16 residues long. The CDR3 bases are TGCGCCAGCCTCCCTGCCCGAACTGGTTCCTACAATGAGCAGTTCTTC. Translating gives CASLPARTGSYNEQFF. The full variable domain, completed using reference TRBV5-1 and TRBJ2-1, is KAGVTQTPRYLIKTRGQQVTLSCSPISGHRSVSWYQQTPGQGLQFLFEYFSETQRNKGNFPGRFSGRQFSNSRSEMNVSTLELGDSALYLCASLPARTGSYNEQFFGPGTRLTVL.

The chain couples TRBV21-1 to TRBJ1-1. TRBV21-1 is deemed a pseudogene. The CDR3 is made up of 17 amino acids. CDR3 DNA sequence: TGTGCCAGCAGCAACCCTTGCTGGATACGGGGTAACACTGAAGCTTTCTTT. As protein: CASSNPCWIRGNTEAFF.

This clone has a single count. CDR3: CASSPGLAGGISYNEQFF. DNA of the CDR3: TGTGCCAGCAGTCCGGGACTAGCGGGGGGTATCTCCTACAATGAGCAGTTCTTC. The rearrangement joins TRBV6-6 to TRBJ2-1; 15 bases fit TRBD2. The CDR3 is 18 residues long. Per germline, CDR1 MNHNY and CDR2 SVGAGI (reference sequence). V shed 5 bases and J 0 bases; nucleotides not matched to a gene: 5.

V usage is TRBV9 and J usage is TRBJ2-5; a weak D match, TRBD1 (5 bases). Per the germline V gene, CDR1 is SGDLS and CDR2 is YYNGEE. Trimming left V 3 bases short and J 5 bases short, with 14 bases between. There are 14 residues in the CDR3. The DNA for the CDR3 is TGTGCCAGCAGCGGAAGGGGCGGTCGGGAGACCCAGTACTTC. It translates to CASSGRGGRETQYF.

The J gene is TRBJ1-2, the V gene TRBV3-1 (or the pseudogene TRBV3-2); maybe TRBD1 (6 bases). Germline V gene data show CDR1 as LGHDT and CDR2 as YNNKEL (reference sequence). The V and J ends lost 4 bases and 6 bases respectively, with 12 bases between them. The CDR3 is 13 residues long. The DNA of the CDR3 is TGTGCCAGCAGCCTCCAGGGGTCTGATGGCTACACCTTC. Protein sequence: CASSLQGSDGYTF.

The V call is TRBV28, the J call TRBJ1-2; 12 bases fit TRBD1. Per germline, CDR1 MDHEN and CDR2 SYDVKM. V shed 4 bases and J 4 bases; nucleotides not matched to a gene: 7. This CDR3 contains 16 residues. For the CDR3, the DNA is TGTGCCAGCAGTTCGGGACAGGGGGCGACTTCCTATGGCTACACCTTC. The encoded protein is CASSSGQGATSYGYTF.

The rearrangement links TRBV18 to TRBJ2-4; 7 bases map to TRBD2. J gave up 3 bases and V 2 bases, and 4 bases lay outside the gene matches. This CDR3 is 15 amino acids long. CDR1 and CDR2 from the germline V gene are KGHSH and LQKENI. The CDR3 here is CASSPTREHKNIQYF. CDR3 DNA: TGTGCCAGCTCACCAACGCGGGAGCACAAAAACATTCAGTACTTC.

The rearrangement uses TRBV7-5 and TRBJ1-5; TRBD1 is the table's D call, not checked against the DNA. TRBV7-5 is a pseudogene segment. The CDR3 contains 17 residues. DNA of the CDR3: TGTGCCAGAAGCTCAACCATCGACAGGGCTGATAATCAGCCCCAGCATTTT. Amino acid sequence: CARSSTIDRADNQPQHF.

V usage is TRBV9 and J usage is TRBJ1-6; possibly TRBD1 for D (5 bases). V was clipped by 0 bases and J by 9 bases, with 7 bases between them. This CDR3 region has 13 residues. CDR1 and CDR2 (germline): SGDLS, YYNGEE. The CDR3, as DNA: TGTGCCAGCAGCGTAGGGGGGGGTTCACCCCTCCACTTT. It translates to CASSVGGGSPLHF.

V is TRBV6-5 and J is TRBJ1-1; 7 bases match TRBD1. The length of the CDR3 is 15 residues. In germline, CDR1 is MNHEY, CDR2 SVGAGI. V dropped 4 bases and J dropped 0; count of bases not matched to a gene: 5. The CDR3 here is CASSSPGQVNTEAFF. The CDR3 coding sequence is TGTGCCAGCAGTTCGCCTGGACAGGTGAACACTGAAGCTTTCTTT.